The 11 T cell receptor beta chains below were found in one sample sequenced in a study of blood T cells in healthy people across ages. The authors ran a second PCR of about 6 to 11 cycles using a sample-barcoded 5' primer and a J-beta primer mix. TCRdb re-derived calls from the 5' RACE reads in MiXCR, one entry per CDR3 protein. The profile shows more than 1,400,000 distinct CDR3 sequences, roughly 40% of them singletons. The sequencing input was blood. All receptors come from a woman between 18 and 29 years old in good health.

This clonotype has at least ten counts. The CDR3 DNA reads TGTGCCAGCAGCGACGGTACCTACAATGAGCAGTTCTTC. This codes for CASSDGTYNEQFF. The chain couples TRBV7-2 to TRBJ2-1; D is unresolved. The CDR3 contains 13 residues. V lost 5 bases to trimming and J lost 2 bases, with 7 bases between them. Germline V CDR1 and CDR2: SGHTA, FQGNSA.

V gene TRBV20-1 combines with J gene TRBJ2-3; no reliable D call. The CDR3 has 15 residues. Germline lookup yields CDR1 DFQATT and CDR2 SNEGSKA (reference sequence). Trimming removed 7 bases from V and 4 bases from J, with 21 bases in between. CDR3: CSVTDTRRTADTQYF. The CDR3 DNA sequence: TGCAGTGTTACCGATACGCGTAGGACGGCAGATACGCAGTATTTT.

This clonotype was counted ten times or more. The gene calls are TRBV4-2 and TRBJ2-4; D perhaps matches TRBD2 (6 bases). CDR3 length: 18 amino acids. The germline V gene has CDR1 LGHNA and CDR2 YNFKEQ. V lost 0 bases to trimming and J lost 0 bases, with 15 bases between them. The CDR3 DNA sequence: TGTGCCAGCAGCCAAGAGTGGGGGACTTCTTTAGCCAAAAACATTCAGTACTTC. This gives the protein CASSQEWGTSLAKNIQYF.

The DNA for the CDR3 is TGTGCCAGCAGTTTAGCGATGGGGGGCTCGCATGAAAAACTGTTTTTT. Its protein product is CASSLAMGGSHEKLFF. The chain joins TRBV12-3 or TRBV12-4 to TRBJ1-4, with D possibly TRBD1 on 6 matching bases. The germline V and J ends were trimmed by 0 bases and 6 bases, with 14 bases remaining between them. The CDR3 is 16 amino acids.

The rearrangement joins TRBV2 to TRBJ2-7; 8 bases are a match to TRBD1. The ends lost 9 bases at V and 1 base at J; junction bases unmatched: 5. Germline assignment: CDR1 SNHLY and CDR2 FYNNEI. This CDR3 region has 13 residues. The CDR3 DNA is TGTGCCAGGGAGGGGACAGGTTCCTACGAGCAGTACTTC. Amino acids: CAREGTGSYEQYF.

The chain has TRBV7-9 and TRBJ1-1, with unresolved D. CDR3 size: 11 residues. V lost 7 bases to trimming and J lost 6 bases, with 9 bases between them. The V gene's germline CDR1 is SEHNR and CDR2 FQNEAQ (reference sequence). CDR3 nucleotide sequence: TGTGCCAGCATTCGGGATTCTGAAGCTTTCTTT. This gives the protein CASIRDSEAFF.

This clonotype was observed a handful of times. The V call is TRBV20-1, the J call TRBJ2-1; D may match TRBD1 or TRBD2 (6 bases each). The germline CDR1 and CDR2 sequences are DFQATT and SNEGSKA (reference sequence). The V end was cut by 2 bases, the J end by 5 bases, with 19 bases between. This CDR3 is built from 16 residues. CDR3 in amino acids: CSARYTWGASNNEQFF. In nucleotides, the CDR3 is TGCAGTGCTAGATATACTTGGGGGGCCTCGAACAATGAGCAGTTCTTC.

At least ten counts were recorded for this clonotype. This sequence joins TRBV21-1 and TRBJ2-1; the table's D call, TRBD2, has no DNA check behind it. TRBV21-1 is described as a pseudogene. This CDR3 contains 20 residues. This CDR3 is CASTTISGTSGRAIHNEQFF. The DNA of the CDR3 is TGTGCCAGCACCACAATATCCGGGACTAGCGGGAGGGCCATCCACAATGAGCAGTTCTTC.

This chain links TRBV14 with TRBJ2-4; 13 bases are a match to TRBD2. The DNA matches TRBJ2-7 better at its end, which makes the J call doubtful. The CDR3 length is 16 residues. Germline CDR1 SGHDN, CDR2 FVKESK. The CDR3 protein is CASSQGLAGGPYEQYF. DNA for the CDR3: TGTGCCAGCAGCCAAGGACTAGCGGGAGGACCCTACGAGCAGTACTTC.

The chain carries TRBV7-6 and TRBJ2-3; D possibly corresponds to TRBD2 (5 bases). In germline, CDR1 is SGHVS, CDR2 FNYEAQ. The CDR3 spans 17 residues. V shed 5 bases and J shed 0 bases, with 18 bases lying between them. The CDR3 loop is CASSPSRTRASTDTQYF. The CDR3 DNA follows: TGTGCCAGCAGCCCCAGCAGGACTCGTGCTAGCACAGATACGCAGTATTTT.

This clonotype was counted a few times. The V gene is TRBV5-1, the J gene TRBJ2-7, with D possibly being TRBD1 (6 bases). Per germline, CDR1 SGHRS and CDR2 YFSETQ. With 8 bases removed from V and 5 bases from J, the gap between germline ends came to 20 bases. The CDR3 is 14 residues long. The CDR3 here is CARSRSIRDNEQYF. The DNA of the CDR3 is TGCGCCAGGTCCAGATCAATTCGGGACAACGAGCAGTACTTC.